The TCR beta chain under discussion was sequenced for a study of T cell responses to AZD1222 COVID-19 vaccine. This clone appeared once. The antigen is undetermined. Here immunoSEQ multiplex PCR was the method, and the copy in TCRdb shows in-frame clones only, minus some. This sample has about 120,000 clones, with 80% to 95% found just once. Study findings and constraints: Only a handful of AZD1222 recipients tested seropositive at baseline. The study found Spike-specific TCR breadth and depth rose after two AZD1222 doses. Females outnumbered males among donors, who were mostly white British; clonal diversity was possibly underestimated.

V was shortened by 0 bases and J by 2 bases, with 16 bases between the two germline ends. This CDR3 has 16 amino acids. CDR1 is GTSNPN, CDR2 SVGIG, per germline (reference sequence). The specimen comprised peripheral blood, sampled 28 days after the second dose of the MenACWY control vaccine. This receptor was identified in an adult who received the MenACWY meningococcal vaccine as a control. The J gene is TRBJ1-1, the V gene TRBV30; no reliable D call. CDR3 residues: CAWSVLGGALNTEAFF. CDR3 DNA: TGTGCCTGGAGTGTACTAGGCGGAGCCTTAAACACTGAAGCTTTCTTT.